The sequence of this T cell receptor beta chain was determined in a study of blood T cell repertoires in COVID-19. At the level of the study: The cDNA or gDNA used as material had been derived from T cells, B-cell-depleted T cells, or PBMCs.

V shed 4 bases, J shed 4 bases, and the junction held 2 bases outside the gene matches. The CDR3 has 13 residues. The V gene's germline CDR1 is LNHDA and CDR2 SQIVND (reference sequence). Methods used by the authors: Using reference gene primer amplification, nucleated cell counts were estimated. The data were produced by immunoSEQ multiplex PCR, yet TCRdb's version contains in-frame clones alone and is incomplete. The V and J calls and clone size come from that table; D and trimming were worked out from the DNA. The table includes under 80,000 clones, around four fifths detected once. The rearrangement joins TRBV19 to TRBJ1-2, with 8 bases fitting TRBD1. The sequenced sample consisted of peripheral blood. This sequence was found in a man in his 70s with acute or convalescent COVID-19. The chain's CDR3 is CASSTGTGYGYTF. The CDR3 coding sequence is TGTGCCAGTAGTACCGGGACAGGCTATGGCTACACCTTC. Supplemented by reference TRBV19 and TRBJ1-2, the full variable domain reads DGGITQSPKYLFRKEGQNVTLSCEQNLNHDAMYWYRQDPGQGLRLIYYSQIVNDFQKGDIAEGYSVSREKKESFPLTVTSAQKNPTAFYLCASSTGTGYGYTFGSGTRLTVV.